This TCR beta chain originates from a study of blood T cell repertoires in COVID-19. As processed by the authors: It was from reference gene primer amplification that nucleated cell counts were estimated. Repertoires were generated with immunoSEQ multiplex PCR, while TCRdb's copy carries only in-frame clones and drops some. The DNA gave D and trimming, while V, J and clone size come from that table. This sample carries hundreds of thousands of clones, around 92% of them seen once, and the ten largest clones take around 10%. Looked up from germline, CDR1 is MDHEN and CDR2 is SYDVKM. There are 13 residues in the CDR3. V lost 3 bases, J lost 8 bases, and 6 bases stayed unmatched.

Sample: peripheral blood. The clonotype was recovered from a woman aged 25 to 45 with COVID-19, enrolled during active disease. J is TRBJ1-2 and V is TRBV28, with TRBD1 matching 7 bases. CDR3 protein: CASSLRRGDGYTF. The CDR3 bases are TGTGCCAGCAGTTTGCGCAGGGGGGACGGCTACACCTTC.